Sequencing of this T cell receptor (beta chain) was carried out in a study of blood T cell repertoires in COVID-19. Whole-study context: Nucleic acid was either cDNA or gDNA, and it came from T cells, B-cell-depleted T cells, or PBMCs.

Only a few counts were recorded for this clone. Germline-derived CDR1 and CDR2 are MDHEN and SYDVKM. Trimming shortened V by 6 bases and J by 1 base, and 12 bases separated the two germline ends. The CDR3 spans 15 residues. Clones were sequenced by immunoSEQ multiplex PCR, and TCRdb holds only the in-frame ones, with some missing. There are around 170,000 clones in the sample; around 67% occur only once, and about 3% lies in the top ten. The chain joins TRBV28 to TRBJ2-2; weak D call: TRBD2 (5 bases). This receptor was obtained from an elderly woman with acute or convalescent COVID-19. Sample: peripheral blood. The CDR3 sequence: CASRETSGNTGELFF. CDR3 sequence (DNA): TGTGCCAGCAGAGAGACAAGCGGGAACACCGGGGAGCTGTTTTTT.